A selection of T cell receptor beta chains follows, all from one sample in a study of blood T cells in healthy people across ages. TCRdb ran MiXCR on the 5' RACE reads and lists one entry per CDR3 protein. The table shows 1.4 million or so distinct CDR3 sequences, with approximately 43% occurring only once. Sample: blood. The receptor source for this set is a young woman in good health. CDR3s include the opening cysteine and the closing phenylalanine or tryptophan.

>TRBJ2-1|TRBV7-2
CAITFYNEQFF
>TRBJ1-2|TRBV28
CASIRGGGDGYTF
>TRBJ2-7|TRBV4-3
CASNQERAATYEQYF
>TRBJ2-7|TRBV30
CAWTGGRYEQYF
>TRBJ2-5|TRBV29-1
CSVQKSSETQYF
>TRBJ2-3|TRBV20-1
CSARRREGPADTQYF
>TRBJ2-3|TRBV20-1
CSAGTGVITDTQYF
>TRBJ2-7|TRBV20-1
CSARDETGASYEQYF
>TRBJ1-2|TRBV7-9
CASSSDQDGNYGYTF
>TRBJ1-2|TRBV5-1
CASSRDGETNYGYTF
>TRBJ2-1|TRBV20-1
CSARDKGGSYNEQFF
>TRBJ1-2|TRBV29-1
CSVERGYTF
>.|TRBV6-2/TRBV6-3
CASSYDPGIDEQYF
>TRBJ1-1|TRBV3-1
CASSHLGGKAEAFF
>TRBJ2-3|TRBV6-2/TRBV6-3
CAGSSGTGTQYF
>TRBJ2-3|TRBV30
CAWSTTGARDTQYF
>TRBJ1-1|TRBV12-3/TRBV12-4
CASRPPERVGFGAEAFF
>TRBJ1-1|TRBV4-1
CASSQDLNWQGPNTEAFF